Presented here are 11 T cell receptor beta chains from one specimen sequenced in a study of T cell responses to AZD1222 COVID-19 vaccine. Profiled with immunoSEQ multiplex PCR; TCRdb holds only in-frame clones, not every one. The sample holds about 110,000 clones, around 87% seen once. The sequencing here drew on peripheral blood, taken on day 0 of AZD1222 vaccination. The receptor set was obtained from an adult in good health.

This chain links TRBV4-2 with TRBJ2-3, with TRBD2 matching 11 bases. CDR3 length: 14 amino acids. Germline lookup yields CDR1 LGHNA and CDR2 YNFKEQ. The V segment lost 5 bases and the J segment 10 bases; nucleotides outside the gene matches: 8. CDR3 sequence (DNA): TGTGCCAGCAGCTCTAGCGGGGGGCCAGTGGCGCAGTATTTT. Translating gives CASSSSGGPVAQYF.

V usage is TRBV4-1 and J usage is TRBJ2-7; perhaps D is TRBD1 or TRBD2 (5 bases each). Germline CDR1 and CDR2: MGHRA and YSYEKL. There are 15 residues in the CDR3. V shed 5 bases and J shed 2 bases, with 16 bases lying between them. The CDR3 protein is CASSEVLGEPYEQYF. CDR3 coding DNA: TGCGCCAGCAGCGAGGTACTGGGGGAGCCCTACGAGCAGTACTTC.

The chain recombines TRBV7-9 with TRBJ2-7; no definite D call. Per germline, CDR1 SEHNR and CDR2 FQNEAQ (reference sequence). The V end was cut by 6 bases, the J end by 4 bases, with 13 bases between. The CDR3 runs 13 residues. The CDR3 DNA reads TGTGCCAGCAGAGGGCAGGAATTGTACGAGCAGTACTTC. Translating gives CASRGQELYEQYF.

There are a few counts of this clone. This chain connects TRBV9 to TRBJ2-3, with D perhaps matching TRBD2 (5 bases). The V and J ends lost 8 bases and 0 bases respectively, with 16 bases between them. Germline V gene sequence: CDR1 SGDLS, CDR2 YYNGEE. This CDR3 region has 15 residues. The CDR3 nucleotides are TGTGCCAGTGCTAGAGCGGAGACTAGCACAGATACGCAGTATTTT. Protein sequence: CASARAETSTDTQYF. Full variable domain (outside the CDR3, taken from reference TRBV9 and TRBJ2-3): DSGVTQTPKHLITATGQRVTLRCSPRSGDLSVYWYQQSLDQGLQFLIQYYNGEERAKGNILERFSAQQFPDLHSELNLSSLELGDSALYFCASARAETSTDTQYFGPGTRLTVL.

This chain joins TRBV9 and TRBJ1-1; no firm D call. V was cut by 4 bases and J by 1 base, with 8 bases left in between. This CDR3 contains 13 residues. Looked up from germline, CDR1 is SGDLS and CDR2 is YYNGEE. For the CDR3, the DNA is TGTGCCAGCAGCCGGACCCAGAACACTGAAGCTTTCTTT. It yields the protein CASSRTQNTEAFF.

The chain recombines TRBV10-2 with TRBJ1-1, with D unresolved. Germline CDR1 is WSHSY and CDR2 is SAAADI. Trimming cost V 0 bases and J 3 bases, with 8 bases left between them. CDR3 length equals 14 residues. CDR3: CASSESNPYTEAFF. The DNA of the CDR3 is TGCGCCAGCAGTGAGTCAAACCCCTACACTGAAGCTTTCTTT.

This sequence joins TRBV1 and TRBJ2-3; the table's TRBD2 call for D was not verified on the DNA. TRBV1 is annotated as a pseudogene. The CDR3 loop spans 20 amino acids. The chain's CDR3 is CTSSPKLGLAGGGRTDTQYF. The CDR3 coding sequence is TGCACCAGCAGCCCAAAGCTCGGACTAGCGGGGGGCGGACGGACAGATACGCAGTATTTT.

V usage is TRBV9 and J usage is TRBJ1-2; D gene uncertain. The length of the CDR3 is 18 residues. V was pared by 0 bases and J by 1 base, with 19 bases between. Per germline, CDR1 SGDLS and CDR2 YYNGEE. The CDR3 sequence: CASSVADTYESSNYGYTF. CDR3 DNA sequence: TGTGCCAGCAGCGTAGCCGATACCTACGAGTCCAGTAACTATGGCTACACCTTC.

J is TRBJ2-7 and V is TRBV27; TRBD1 is a possible D gene (5 bases). Germline CDR1 is MNHEY and CDR2 is SMNVEV (reference sequence). The germline V and J ends were trimmed by 2 bases and 4 bases, with 12 bases remaining between them. The CDR3 is 14 residues long. CDR3 amino acids: CASSLGQGTYEQYF. The CDR3 DNA reads TGTGCCAGCAGTTTAGGCCAGGGCACGTACGAGCAGTACTTC.

The CDR3 region has the DNA TGCGCCAGCAGCTTGGAGCCAGGGCGGGTCACTGAAGCTTTCTTT. It encodes CASSLEPGRVTEAFF. V and J are TRBV5-1 and TRBJ1-1; tentative D call: TRBD1 (5 bases). The CDR3 has 15 amino acids. Germline values: CDR1 SGHRS, CDR2 YFSETQ. Trimming took 0 bases from V and 4 from J, leaving 13 bases between them.

The chain is built from TRBV6-2 or TRBV6-3 and TRBJ1-5; D is undetermined. With 2 bases removed from V and 4 bases from J, the gap between germline ends came to 3 bases. Germline CDR1 MNHEY, CDR2 SVGEGT. The CDR3 sequence is 12 residues long. The chain's CDR3 is CASSYGNQPQHF. CDR3 bases: TGTGCCAGCAGTTACGGTAATCAGCCCCAGCATTTT.